These 32 T cell receptor beta chains originate from one sample sequenced in a study of long-term antiretroviral therapy in people with HIV. At survey level, the immunoSEQ assay was run in its v3.0 version. Assay: immunoSEQ multiplex PCR; the TCRdb copy retains only in-frame clones and omits some. Of around 20,000 clones detected, 76% appear once; the ten largest clones hold roughly 14%. The source was unsorted PBMCs, collected 0.5 years before starting antiretroviral therapy. The source is a woman aged 45-65 years with HIV.

This clone has just one count. The chain recombines TRBV10-3 with TRBJ2-1, with D unresolved. There are 15 residues in the CDR3. Germline loops: CDR1 ENHRY, CDR2 SYGVKD. V lost 6 bases and J 2 bases, leaving 14 bases between the germline ends. CDR3 region: CAISEPAIPYNEQFF. CDR3 in DNA: TGTGCCATCAGCGAGCCCGCTATTCCCTACAATGAGCAGTTCTTC.

The chain couples TRBV15 to TRBJ1-3; 7 bases align to TRBD1. Germline V gives CDR1 LNHNV, CDR2 YYDKDF (reference sequence). The junction had 11 bases not matched to a gene; V was cut back by 3 bases and J by 6 bases. CDR3 length: 16 residues. CDR3 loop: CATSSPSRGFVNTIYF. DNA of the CDR3: TGTGCCACCAGCAGCCCGTCCAGGGGGTTTGTAAACACCATATATTTT. The variable domain in full, completed from reference TRBV15 and TRBJ1-3, reads DAMVIQNPRYQVTQFGKPVTLSCSQTLNHNVMYWYQQKSSQAPKLLFHYYDKDFNNEADTPDNFQSRRPNTSFCFLDIRSPGLGDTAMYLCATSSPSRGFVNTIYFGEGSWLTVV.

J is TRBJ1-5 and V is TRBV30; possibly TRBD1 for D (5 bases). The CDR3 is 13 residues long. The V gene's germline CDR1 is GTSNPN and CDR2 SVGIG (reference sequence). Trimming shortened V by 1 base and J by 4 bases, and 8 bases separated the two germline ends. CDR3 amino acids: CAWSGGINQPQHF. CDR3 coding DNA: TGTGCCTGGAGTGGGGGGATTAATCAGCCCCAGCATTTT.

This chain joins TRBV25-1 and TRBJ1-2; D is uncertain. In germline, CDR1 is MGHDK, CDR2 SYGVNS. V was clipped by 5 bases and J by 8 bases, with 15 bases between them. CDR3 length equals 13 residues. The CDR3 region has the DNA TGTGCCAGCAGTAATCCGAGCTCCGGCGGCTACACCTTC. This codes for CASSNPSSGGYTF.

The chain joins TRBV21-1 to TRBJ2-7; no DNA check was done on the table's D call, TRBD2. TRBV21-1 is tagged as a pseudogene. The CDR3 has 15 amino acids. CDR3: CASSLSGGSSYEQYV. The DNA of the CDR3 is TGTGCCAGCAGCCTTAGCGGGGGCAGCTCCTACGAGCAGTACGTC.

This sequence joins TRBV14 and TRBJ2-3; 9 nucleotides match TRBD2. CDR3 length: 17 residues. Looked up from germline, CDR1 is SGHDN and CDR2 is FVKESK. Trimming at V came to 0 bases and at J to 3 bases, leaving 7 bases not matched to a gene. The CDR3, as DNA: TGTGCCAGCAGCCAAGATCCCGCGGGGGGGCCGACAGATACGCAGTATTTT. Encoded protein: CASSQDPAGGPTDTQYF.

The chain links TRBV11-1 to TRBJ1-3; TRBD1 aligns across 7 bases. The V gene's germline CDR1 is SGHAT and CDR2 FQDESV (reference sequence). The CDR3 is 17 residues long. With 5 bases clipped from V and 0 bases from J, the junction kept 10 bases outside the gene matches. CDR3 bases: TGTGCCAGCAGCCCGGATCTGGGACAGACCTCTGGAAACACCATATATTTT. It is translated as CASSPDLGQTSGNTIYF.

This clone was detected a few times. The gene calls are TRBV7-8 and TRBJ2-7; 9 nucleotides line up with TRBD1. The germline gives CDR1 SGHVS, CDR2 FQNEAQ. The CDR3 covers 14 residues. The trim removed 4 bases at V and 3 bases at J, leaving 4 bases unmatched. CDR3 coding DNA: TGTGCCAGCAGCTCACGACAGGGGGACTACGAGCAGTACGTC. Its translation: CASSSRQGDYEQYV.

The V and J genes are TRBV9 and TRBJ2-5, with 8 bases lining up with TRBD2. Germline V lookup: CDR1 SGDLS, CDR2 YYNGEE. This CDR3 has 14 amino acids. The trim removed 0 bases at V and 3 bases at J, leaving 1 base unmatched. For the CDR3, the DNA is TGTGCCAGCAGCGTAGAAGCGGGGGAAGAGACCCAGTACTTC. It encodes CASSVEAGEETQYF.

The chain couples TRBV2 to TRBJ1-5; D is ambiguous. Germline CDR1 is SNHLY and CDR2 is FYNNEI. Between the trimmed V and J ends, which lost 8 bases and 7 bases, there was a span of 12 bases. This CDR3 has 12 residues. CDR3 residues: CASRNPGQPQHF. As DNA, the CDR3 is TGTGCCAGCCGAAATCCGGGGCAGCCCCAGCATTTT.

V and J are TRBV11-2 and TRBJ2-5; tentative D call: TRBD2 (6 bases). CDR3 length equals 14 residues. In germline, CDR1 is SGHAT, CDR2 FQNNGV. Trimming pared 4 bases from V and 9 bases from J, leaving 18 bases between. The CDR3 coding sequence is TGTGCCAGCAGCTACCCGACTAGGGAAGGGGCCCAGTACTTC. It specifies CASSYPTREGAQYF.

The chain carries TRBV7-2 and TRBJ1-4; possible D gene TRBD1, 6 bases. This CDR3 is 17 amino acids long. Trimming took off 1 base at V and 3 bases at J, with 15 bases between the two ends. Germline V CDR1 and CDR2: SGHTA, FQGNSA. The CDR3 loop reads CASSLVSGGRPNEKLFF. The CDR3 bases are TGTGCCAGCAGCTTAGTGTCCGGGGGCAGACCTAATGAAAAACTGTTTTTT.

The CDR3 sequence is CASSPQVKVVAGGNTQYF. Here the CDR3 DNA reads TGTGCCAGCAGCCCCCAAGTGAAAGTAGTAGCGGGGGGGAATACGCAGTATTTT. The rearrangement uses TRBV9 and TRBJ2-3, with 11 bases aligning to TRBD2. CDR3 length: 18 amino acids. Germline lookup yields CDR1 SGDLS and CDR2 YYNGEE. The V segment lost 4 bases and the J segment 7 bases; nucleotides outside the gene matches: 17.

This clone occurred a few times. This chain's CDR3 is CASSYYPEAGGPQHF. The CDR3 DNA reads as TGTGCCAGCAGTTATTATCCGGAGGCTGGGGGGCCCCAGCATTTT. The chain uses TRBV6-6 and TRBJ1-5; perhaps TRBD1 as D (5 bases). This CDR3 has 15 amino acids. The germline V gene has CDR1 MNHNY and CDR2 SVGAGI (reference sequence). V lost 3 bases and J lost 9, with 18 bases in between.

This chain joins TRBV30 and TRBJ1-1; weak D call: TRBD1 (6 bases). This CDR3 spans 12 amino acids. V lost 0 bases, J lost 8 bases, and 10 bases lay in between. From germline, CDR1 is GTSNPN and CDR2 SVGIG (reference sequence). The DNA of the CDR3 is TGTGCCTGGAGTGTAGGGGGGGGAGAAGCTTTCTTT. Translated: CAWSVGGGEAFF.

This clone was observed a single time. The chain combines TRBV5-1 with TRBJ1-4; D remains ambiguous. CDR1 is SGHRS and CDR2 is YFSETQ in the germline V gene. The ends were cut back, 4 bases at V and 0 bases at J, with 13 bases in the middle. The CDR3 consists of 16 residues. The CDR3 DNA reads TGCGCCAGCAGCCCTGCTATGGGCGCAACTAATGAAAAACTGTTTTTT. Amino acids: CASSPAMGATNEKLFF.

CDR3 amino acids: CASSQGWTGRIGETQYF. The CDR3 coding sequence is TGTGCCAGCAGCCAGGGTTGGACAGGGCGTATCGGCGAGACCCAGTACTTC. The chain carries TRBV14 and TRBJ2-5; 8 positions agree with TRBD1. The CDR3 runs to 17 residues. Trimming took 3 bases from V and 5 from J; bases not matched to a gene: 14. Germline V gives CDR1 SGHDN, CDR2 FVKESK.

The chain uses TRBV2 and TRBJ2-2, with 7 bases aligning to TRBD1. Looked up from germline, CDR1 is SNHLY and CDR2 is FYNNEI. The CDR3 length is 14 residues. Trimming removed 4 bases from V and 9 bases from J; junction bases left unmatched: 8. For the CDR3, the DNA is TGTGCCAGCAGTGTAAGACAGGGTTATCGGGAGCTGTTTTTT. Protein sequence: CASSVRQGYRELFF.

The CDR3 here is CASRTTGGLGYGYTF. The CDR3 nucleotides are TGTGCCAGTAGAACAACAGGGGGGCTAGGCTATGGCTACACCTTC. The V gene is TRBV6-5, the J gene TRBJ1-2; 8 bases fit TRBD1. In germline, CDR1 is MNHEY, CDR2 SVGAGI. With 9 bases clipped from V and 4 bases from J, the junction kept 13 bases outside the gene matches. This CDR3 comprises 15 residues.

This clone appeared a few times. The DNA for the CDR3 is TGTGCCAGCAGCGACCAGAGGGGGGGACAGCCCCAGCATTTT. Amino acid sequence: CASSDQRGGQPQHF. The chain links TRBV28 to TRBJ1-5, with D maybe TRBD1 (6 bases). V was shortened by 6 bases and J by 7 bases, with 16 bases between the two germline ends. In germline, CDR1 is MDHEN, CDR2 SYDVKM. The CDR3 extends over 14 amino acids.

The chain recombines TRBV6-5 with TRBJ2-7; D might be TRBD1 or TRBD2, each matching 5 bases. Trimming stripped 2 bases from V and 6 bases from J, with 11 bases between. The germline gives CDR1 MNHEY, CDR2 SVGAGI. The CDR3 consists of 13 residues. CDR3 protein: CASSYEGLAEQYF. In DNA, the CDR3 is TGTGCCAGCAGTTACGAGGGGTTGGCCGAGCAGTACTTC.

V gene TRBV13 combines with J gene TRBJ2-5; D might be TRBD2 (6 bases). The germline V and J ends were trimmed by 2 bases and 5 bases, with 21 bases remaining between them. Germline V gives CDR1 PRHDT, CDR2 FYEKMQ (reference sequence). The CDR3 has 17 amino acids. DNA of the CDR3: TGTGCCAGCAGCTTACGGAGTTACGGGGAGGTTTTGGAGACCCAGTACTTC. It specifies CASSLRSYGEVLETQYF.

The J gene is TRBJ1-2, the V gene TRBV5-6; 9 nucleotides match TRBD1. There are 17 residues in the CDR3. V lost 2 bases and J lost 3; bases outside the gene matches: 11. The germline CDR1 and CDR2 sequences are SGHDT and YYEEEE. CDR3 bases: TGTGCCAGCAGCTTTCTCCGGGACAGGGCAGGGGACTATGGCTACACCTTC. Residues: CASSFLRDRAGDYGYTF.

The V and J genes are TRBV19 and TRBJ1-5; 11 bases fit TRBD1. Per the germline V gene, CDR1 is LNHDA and CDR2 is SQIVND (reference sequence). This CDR3 has 13 amino acids. Trimming cost V 11 bases and J 5 bases; bases outside gene matches: 5. This CDR3 reads CAVMGQGDQPQHF. DNA of the CDR3: TGTGCCGTAATGGGACAGGGGGATCAGCCCCAGCATTTT.

The chain employs TRBV6-5 and TRBJ1-2; 7 bases align to TRBD1. V dropped 6 bases and J dropped 1; count of bases not matched to a gene: 2. CDR3 size: 13 residues. Germline loops: CDR1 MNHEY, CDR2 SVGAGI. In DNA form, the CDR3 reads TGTGCCAGCAGGTCAGGGGGTAACTATGGCTACACCTTC. Protein sequence: CASRSGGNYGYTF.

The chain recombines TRBV5-6 with TRBJ2-5, with D possibly TRBD2 on 5 matching bases. V shed 1 base and J shed 2 bases, with 6 bases lying between them. The V gene's germline CDR1 is SGHDT and CDR2 YYEEEE. There are 13 residues in the CDR3. In DNA form, the CDR3 reads TGTGCCAGCAGCTTGAGGACTCAAGAGACCCAGTACTTC. Amino acids: CASSLRTQETQYF.

The J gene is TRBJ1-1, the V gene TRBV10-3; 9 bases match TRBD1. CDR3 length: 13 residues. Germline-derived CDR1 and CDR2 are ENHRY and SYGVKD. The V and J ends lost 7 bases and 4 bases, in that order; junction bases with no gene match: 4. DNA of the CDR3: TGTGCCATCAATACAGGGGGCGGCACTGAAGCTTTCTTT. This gives the protein CAINTGGGTEAFF.

The chain joins TRBV18 to TRBJ1-3; a possible D gene is TRBD1 (6 bases). Germline values: CDR1 KGHSH, CDR2 LQKENI. Trimming removed 3 bases at V and 0 bases at J, with 12 bases between. This CDR3 has 16 residues. CDR3 amino acids: CASSPDRASSGNTIYF. DNA for the CDR3: TGTGCCAGCTCACCGGACAGAGCGAGCTCTGGAAACACCATATATTTT.

The genes are TRBV27 and TRBJ1-6; 11 bases agree with TRBD1. This CDR3 is built from 16 residues. The V and J ends lost 7 bases and 9 bases, in that order; junction bases with no gene match: 11. Germline CDR1 reads MNHEY; CDR2 reads SMNVEV (reference sequence). CDR3 region: CASTLGTGGNFSPLHF. DNA for the CDR3: TGTGCCAGCACGTTGGGGACAGGGGGGAATTTTTCACCCCTCCACTTT.

The CDR3 sequence is CASSLVIASGGMDTQYF. In nucleotides, the CDR3 is TGTGCCAGCAGCTTAGTAATCGCTAGCGGGGGGATGGATACGCAGTATTTT. The rearrangement links TRBV7-2 to TRBJ2-3, with 11 bases fitting TRBD2. This CDR3 spans 17 amino acids. Germline CDR1 SGHTA, CDR2 FQGNSA. The V segment lost 1 base and the J segment 6 bases; nucleotides outside the gene matches: 9.

The chain has TRBV11-3 and TRBJ1-1, with 8 bases identical to TRBD1. Germline V CDR1 and CDR2: SGHNT, YENEEA. Losses at the gene ends were 8 bases for V and 4 bases for J; bases not matched to a gene: 6. This CDR3 comprises 13 residues. The CDR3, as DNA: TGTGCCAGCCGAGGACAGGGAGGCACTGAAGCTTTCTTT. It specifies CASRGQGGTEAFF.

This clone appeared once. V and J are TRBV27 and TRBJ2-5; D is unresolved. Germline V gives CDR1 MNHEY, CDR2 SMNVEV (reference sequence). The V and J ends lost 2 bases and 0 bases respectively, with 16 bases between them. The CDR3 sequence is 17 residues long. The CDR3 nucleotides are TGTGCCAGCAGTTTAGGGGTGGGGTTAGGGTACCAAGAGACCCAGTACTTC. Translated, it gives CASSLGVGLGYQETQYF.